This entry is about one TCR beta chain. The antigen is not known. This entry belongs to a study of regulatory T cells in long-lasting Graves disease. About the research overall: Antithyroid drugs had been given to newly diagnosed Graves' patients for under 3 months. Study-wide findings and caveats: Persistent Graves' patients showed reduced TCR diversity versus newly diagnosed patients. Persistent disease exhibited a predilection for TRBV28, TRBJ1-2 and TRBJ2-5.

There are 14 residues in the CDR3. Trimming removed 8 bases from V and 0 bases from J, with 11 bases in between. As for time point: newly diagnosed GD, antithyroid drugs for less than 3 months. The TCR library was prepared using RNA isolated from PBMCs. TCR beta libraries were built with iRepertoire HTBI primers and Arm-PCR of CDR3 regions. MiXCR was run by TCRdb on the multiplex PCR reads, yielding one entry per CDR3 protein. The sample carries a few hundred thousand distinct CDR3 sequences, roughly 19% recorded once. These same records also appear under a second study, on T cells in Graves' hyperthyroidism and ophthalmopathy. That source adds: A lack of ophthalmopathy progression within 18 months defined stable Graves' hyperthyroidism.

The sample here was peripheral blood mononuclear cells (PBMCs), taken at new diagnosis, from a patient treated with antithyroid drugs. This TCR derives from a woman aged 25 to 45 with Graves disease. The genes are TRBV12-3 or TRBV12-4 and TRBJ2-1; D gene ambiguous. The CDR3, as DNA: TGTGCCAGCGCTGCAGTTAGCTCCTACAATGAGCAGTTCTTC. Residues: CASAAVSSYNEQFF.